This T cell receptor (beta chain) was observed in a study of CD4+ T cells in melanoma. Repertoires were generated with immunoSEQ multiplex PCR, while TCRdb's copy carries only in-frame clones and drops some. The sample includes 20,000 to 25,000 clones, approximately 80% of them seen just once. Germline CDR1 reads SNHLY; CDR2 reads FYNNEI. The V gene lost 3 bases and the J gene lost 2 bases, with 9 bases spanning the gap. The CDR3 is made up of 14 amino acids. Material for sequencing was cells from a culture (not recorded whether cultured in vitro). The clonotype comes from a human donor with melanoma. The chain is built from TRBV2 and TRBJ2-3; D might be TRBD2 (5 bases). CDR3 amino acids: CASSDVGVTDTQYF. The CDR3 coding sequence is TGTGCCAGCAGTGACGTCGGGGTCACAGATACGCAGTATTTT.